This T cell receptor beta chain appears in the sequencing data of a study of OX40 agonist ivuxolimab in advanced cancers. For the study at large: In this trial design, patients received ivuxolimab intravenously at 0.01 to 10 mg/kg every 2 weeks.

Profiling relied on immunoSEQ multiplex PCR, and the TCRdb table lists in-frame clones only, not all of them. The table lists roughly 90,000 clones, more than 80% of them singletons. For this clone: The antigen is not known.

Study-level points and caveats: CD8+ T cells averaged more expanded clones than CD4+.

Germline V gene data show CDR1 as MGHDK and CDR2 as SYGVNS. Trimming cost V 2 bases and J 5 bases, with 15 bases left between them. The CDR3 is 15 residues long. The receptor comes from an adult with an advanced solid tumor such as melanoma, head and neck, liver or kidney cancer. This chain joins TRBV25-1 and TRBJ2-5; D not certain. Source: CD4+ or CD8+ T cells sorted from blood, taken in a trial of the OX40 agonist ivuxolimab. The CDR3 coding sequence is TGTGCCAGCAGTGAAACTGTGCACGCTCGGGAGACCCAGTACTTC. Encoded protein: CASSETVHARETQYF.